This entry is about one T cell receptor (beta chain). These data originate in a study of blood T cell repertoires in COVID-19. On the study more broadly: Samples taken during acute and convalescent COVID-19 were collected in the United States, Italy and Spain.

Germline CDR1 is SGHTA and CDR2 is FQGNSA. The CDR3 totals 16 residues. V lost 1 base and J 0 bases, leaving 12 bases between the germline ends. Followed longitudinally, the Seattle patients had been enrolled during active infection. Profiled with immunoSEQ multiplex PCR; TCRdb holds only in-frame clones, not every one. The sample comprises 150,000 to 200,000 clones, approximately 86% of which are singletons, and 6.5% to 7.5% rests with the top ten. The V call is TRBV7-2, the J call TRBJ1-2; maybe TRBD1 (5 bases). This sequence was found in an elderly man with COVID-19, enrolled during active disease. The sequenced sample was peripheral blood. This chain's CDR3 is CASSLERGLSNYGYTF. As DNA, the CDR3 is TGTGCCAGCAGCTTAGAAAGGGGCCTATCTAACTATGGCTACACCTTC. The whole variable domain, remainder taken from reference TRBV7-2 and TRBJ1-2, is GAGVSQSPSNKVTEKGKDVELRCDPISGHTALYWYRQSLGQGLEFLIYFQGNSAPDKSGLPSDRFSAERTGGSVSTLTIQRTQQEDSAVYLCASSLERGLSNYGYTFGSGTRLTVV.